The rows below give T cell receptor beta chains drawn from one sample of a study of shared clonotypes between healthy human individuals. This table comes from immunoSEQ multiplex PCR, and its TCRdb copy is limited to in-frame clones, with some not included. The table lists about 2 million clones, approximately 94% of them singletons, with 1.2% in the top ten. What was sequenced was naive CD8+ T cells sorted from blood. The receptor set was obtained from a man younger than 30 in good health. CDR3s include the opening cysteine and the closing phenylalanine or tryptophan. D genes are given only for firm matches. A row's size may be missing; if present it is once, few, many or a size class.

D gene: NA
CDR3 length: 14
J gene: TRBJ1-2
V gene: TRBV6-1
clone size: NA
CDR3 DNA: TGTGCCAGCAGTGAAGCAACCGGGCCCTATGGCTACACCTTC
CDR3 protein: CASSEATGPYGYTF

D gene: TRBD1
CDR3 length: 15
J gene: TRBJ1-5
V gene: TRBV28
clone size: NA
CDR3 DNA: TGTGCCAGCAGTTTGGGACAGGGGTTGGGTCAGCCCCAGCATTTT
CDR3 protein: CASSLGQGLGQPQHF

D gene: TRBD2
CDR3 length: 15
J gene: TRBJ2-1
V gene: TRBV6-6
clone size: NA
CDR3 DNA: TGTGCCAGCAGTTACGGGACTAGCGGCTACAATGAGCAGTTCTTC
CDR3 protein: CASSYGTSGYNEQFF

D gene: TRBD1
CDR3 length: 16
J gene: TRBJ2-7
V gene: TRBV7-8
clone size: NA
CDR3 DNA: TGTGCCAGCAGCTTAGTTGGACAGGGGATCCCCCACGAGCAGTACTTC
CDR3 protein: CASSLVGQGIPHEQYF

D gene: NA
CDR3 length: 10
J gene: TRBJ1-2
V gene: TRBV25-1
clone size: NA
CDR3 DNA: TGTGCCAGCAGGGGTTATGGCTACACCTTC
CDR3 protein: CASRGYGYTF

D gene: TRBD2
CDR3 length: 13
J gene: TRBJ2-5
V gene: TRBV15
clone size: NA
CDR3 DNA: TGTGCCACCCGGGCTAGCGGGGAAGAGACCCAGTACTTC
CDR3 protein: CATRASGEETQYF

D gene: TRBD2
CDR3 length: 17
J gene: TRBJ2-7
V gene: TRBV27
clone size: NA
CDR3 DNA: TGTGCCAGCAGTCCGACTAGCGGGAGGGAAAGCTCCTACGAGCAGTACTTC
CDR3 protein: CASSPTSGRESSYEQYF

D gene: TRBD2
CDR3 length: 16
J gene: TRBJ2-7
V gene: TRBV6-5
clone size: NA
CDR3 DNA: TGTGCCAGCAGTTACTCGCTAGCGGGAGCTATGAACGAGCAGTACTTC
CDR3 protein: CASSYSLAGAMNEQYF

D gene: NA
CDR3 length: 14
J gene: TRBJ2-5
V gene: TRBV5-4
clone size: NA
CDR3 DNA: TGTGCCAGCAGCTTGTGGGGACCTTCAGAGACCCAGTACTTC
CDR3 protein: CASSLWGPSETQYF

D gene: NA
CDR3 length: 15
J gene: TRBJ1-2
V gene: TRBV19
clone size: NA
CDR3 DNA: TGTGCCAGTAGTACGCGAACCAGGGACGCGAACGGCTACACCTTC
CDR3 protein: CASSTRTRDANGYTF

D gene: NA
CDR3 length: 11
J gene: TRBJ2-1
V gene: TRBV2
clone size: NA
CDR3 DNA: TGTGCCAGCAGTCCCGATTATGAGCAGTTCTTC
CDR3 protein: CASSPDYEQFF

D gene: TRBD1
CDR3 length: 15
J gene: TRBJ2-7
V gene: TRBV29-1
clone size: once
CDR3 DNA: TGCAGCGTTGAAGATTGGGACAGGGCCCCCTACGAGCAGTACTTC
CDR3 protein: CSVEDWDRAPYEQYF

D gene: NA
CDR3 length: 13
J gene: TRBJ2-4
V gene: TRBV30
clone size: NA
CDR3 DNA: TGTGCCTGGAGTCTAGATGGGGGAAACATTCAGTACTTC
CDR3 protein: CAWSLDGGNIQYF

D gene: TRBD1
CDR3 length: 14
J gene: TRBJ2-7
V gene: TRBV5-1
clone size: NA
CDR3 DNA: TGCGCCAGCAGCTTAGGGACAGGGGAAGACGAGCAGTACTTC
CDR3 protein: CASSLGTGEDEQYF

D gene: NA
CDR3 length: 13
J gene: TRBJ2-7
V gene: TRBV2
clone size: NA
CDR3 DNA: TGTGCCAGCAGTGAGGGCGGTTTCTACGAGCAGTACTTC
CDR3 protein: CASSEGGFYEQYF

D gene: TRBD1
CDR3 length: 16
J gene: TRBJ2-3
V gene: TRBV27
clone size: NA
CDR3 DNA: TGTGCCAGCACTAACTCGTGGACAGGGATAGCAGATACGCAGTATTTT
CDR3 protein: CASTNSWTGIADTQYF

D gene: TRBD2
CDR3 length: 14
J gene: TRBJ2-7
V gene: TRBV6-1
clone size: NA
CDR3 DNA: TGTGCCAGCGAAGGACTAGAGGGCCCCTACGAGCAGTACTTC
CDR3 protein: CASEGLEGPYEQYF

D gene: TRBD1
CDR3 length: 15
J gene: TRBJ1-1
V gene: TRBV7-9
clone size: NA
CDR3 DNA: TGTGCCAGCAGTCATAGCCGGGACAGGGCAACTGAAGCTTTCTTT
CDR3 protein: CASSHSRDRATEAFF

D gene: NA
CDR3 length: 18
J gene: TRBJ1-6
V gene: TRBV4-3
clone size: NA
CDR3 DNA: TGCGCCAGCAGCCAAGAAGCTGCCGCGAGCTCCTATAATTCACCCCTCCACTTT
CDR3 protein: CASSQEAAASSYNSPLHF

D gene: NA
CDR3 length: 16
J gene: TRBJ1-6
V gene: TRBV6-1
clone size: NA
CDR3 DNA: TGTGCCAGCAGTGAAGCTTCGGGGCGGTTTAATTCACCCCTCCACTTT
CDR3 protein: CASSEASGRFNSPLHF

D gene: NA
CDR3 length: 15
J gene: TRBJ1-6
V gene: TRBV5-8
clone size: NA
CDR3 DNA: TGTGCCAGCAGCTTTAACGGGGGAGCGGACTCACCCCTCCACTTT
CDR3 protein: CASSFNGGADSPLHF

D gene: NA
CDR3 length: 14
J gene: TRBJ2-5
V gene: TRBV11-2
clone size: NA
CDR3 DNA: TGTGCCAGCAGCTTATATACCAGCAGGGAGACCCAGTACTTC
CDR3 protein: CASSLYTSRETQYF

D gene: TRBD1
CDR3 length: 16
J gene: TRBJ1-1
V gene: TRBV5-1
clone size: NA
CDR3 DNA: TGCGCCAGCAGCCTGGGACAGGGGGCGTTGAACACTGAAGCTTTCTTT
CDR3 protein: CASSLGQGALNTEAFF

D gene: NA
CDR3 length: 15
J gene: TRBJ2-7
V gene: TRBV6-1
clone size: NA
CDR3 DNA: TGTGCCAGCAGTCCCGGCTTATCCCCCTCCTACGAGCAGTACTTC
CDR3 protein: CASSPGLSPSYEQYF

D gene: NA
CDR3 length: 12
J gene: TRBJ2-5
V gene: TRBV30
clone size: NA
CDR3 DNA: TGTGCCTGGAGTGTTGGGGGAGAGACCCAGTACTTC
CDR3 protein: CAWSVGGETQYF

D gene: TRBD2
CDR3 length: 15
J gene: TRBJ2-3
V gene: TRBV27
clone size: once
CDR3 DNA: TGTGCCAGCTGTCTGGGTAGCGGGGGCACAGATACGCAGTATTTT
CDR3 protein: CASCLGSGGTDTQYF

D gene: TRBD1
CDR3 length: 15
J gene: TRBJ1-6
V gene: TRBV28
clone size: NA
CDR3 DNA: TGTGCCAGCAGCACAGGGGTTAACTATAATTCACCCCTCCACTTT
CDR3 protein: CASSTGVNYNSPLHF

D gene: TRBD1
CDR3 length: 16
J gene: TRBJ1-2
V gene: TRBV27
clone size: NA
CDR3 DNA: TGTGCCAGCAGTTTAACAGGGGATCTGGCCTTTTATGGCTACACCTTC
CDR3 protein: CASSLTGDLAFYGYTF

D gene: TRBD1
CDR3 length: 14
J gene: TRBJ2-7
V gene: TRBV13
clone size: NA
CDR3 DNA: TGTGCCAGCAGCCCGGGACAGTCAGCCTACGAGCAGTACTTC
CDR3 protein: CASSPGQSAYEQYF

D gene: NA
CDR3 length: 15
J gene: TRBJ1-1
V gene: TRBV9
clone size: NA
CDR3 DNA: TGTGCCAGCAGCCATCCAGGGGTCTGGGACACTGAAGCTTTCTTT
CDR3 protein: CASSHPGVWDTEAFF

D gene: NA
CDR3 length: 16
J gene: TRBJ2-7
V gene: TRBV15
clone size: NA
CDR3 DNA: TGTGCCACCAGCAGAGGAGGAGGGGTGTCCTCCTACGAGCAGTACTTC
CDR3 protein: CATSRGGGVSSYEQYF

D gene: NA
CDR3 length: 14
J gene: TRBJ2-7
V gene: TRBV9
clone size: NA
CDR3 DNA: TGTGCCAGCAGCGTAGCTCCCCTAGCTGGCGAGCAGTACTTC
CDR3 protein: CASSVAPLAGEQYF

D gene: NA
CDR3 length: 13
J gene: TRBJ2-1
V gene: TRBV7-9
clone size: NA
CDR3 DNA: TGTGCCAGCAGCTCACCCCAGAGGAATGAGCAGTTCTTC
CDR3 protein: CASSSPQRNEQFF

D gene: NA
CDR3 length: 15
J gene: TRBJ1-5
V gene: TRBV2
clone size: NA
CDR3 DNA: TGTGCCAGCAGCGAGTATTCCATTCAAAATCAGCCCCAGCATTTT
CDR3 protein: CASSEYSIQNQPQHF

D gene: NA
CDR3 length: 15
J gene: TRBJ2-1
V gene: TRBV6-1
clone size: NA
CDR3 DNA: TGTGCCAGCAGTGAATGGTCCAGGGATTACAATGAGCAGTTCTTC
CDR3 protein: CASSEWSRDYNEQFF

D gene: NA
CDR3 length: 18
J gene: TRBJ2-6
V gene: TRBV28
clone size: NA
CDR3 DNA: TGTGCCAGCAGACCTTGGGGCAGTCAATACTCTGGGGCCAACGTCCTGACTTTC
CDR3 protein: CASRPWGSQYSGANVLTF